This TCR beta chain was recorded in a study of cytomegalovirus exposure and HLA in healthy donors. CDR1 SEHNR and CDR2 FQNEAQ come from the germline V gene (reference sequence). Trimming at V came to 1 base and at J to 3 bases, leaving 9 bases not matched to a gene. The CDR3 runs 17 residues. A note on this clone: What it binds is not known.

It was with 60 Vbeta and 13 Jbeta primers that the PCR ran. The table came from immunoSEQ multiplex PCR; TCRdb's copy has only in-frame clones and leaves some out. The sample includes 140,000 to 150,000 clones, 78% of them seen just once. Findings and limits, study-wide: In a later analysis, an Asian-associated ancestry cluster reportedly showed fewer N-insertions than the approximately 640-donor mean. Cytomegalovirus-associated status was assigned to approximately 160 TCR beta chains.

The J gene is TRBJ1-5, the V gene TRBV7-9, with TRBD1 matching 7 bases. Sequenced: PBMCs. This receptor was obtained from a man aged 40-50 years in good health and CMV-seropositive. For the CDR3, the DNA is TGTGCCAGCAGCTTAGTACGGGGGACAGACTACAATCAGCCCCAGCATTTT. Its translation: CASSLVRGTDYNQPQHF.